This entry lists 28 T cell receptor beta chains sequenced from one sample in a study of blood T cell repertoires in COVID-19. Sequenced by immunoSEQ multiplex PCR; TCRdb stores in-frame clones only, minus some. The sample has 70,000 to 75,000 clones, around 80% seen once. The sample was peripheral blood. These receptors came from a man in his fifties or sixties with active or convalescent COVID-19.

This clone was detected only once. The chain combines TRBV2 with TRBJ1-4, with no clear D. The CDR3 totals 19 residues. CDR1 and CDR2 (germline): SNHLY, FYNNEI. V lost 2 bases and J 6 bases, leaving 25 bases between the germline ends. CDR3 amino acids: CASSEWLSPSVERDEKLFF. The CDR3 DNA is TGTGCCAGCAGTGAATGGTTGAGTCCATCCGTTGAAAGAGATGAAAAACTGTTTTTT.

The gene calls are TRBV3-1 (or the pseudogene TRBV3-2) and TRBJ2-5, with D perhaps TRBD2 (5 bases). From germline, CDR1 is LGHDT and CDR2 YNNKEL (reference sequence). V lost 1 base and J 3 bases, leaving 15 bases between the germline ends. The CDR3 consists of 16 residues. The CDR3 bases are TGTGCCAGCAGCCAAGGGGAGAGTTTCGGGAAAGAGACCCAGTACTTC. Its translation is CASSQGESFGKETQYF.

The gene calls are TRBV7-9 and TRBJ1-4, with TRBD1 matching 9 bases. CDR1 and CDR2 (germline): SEHNR, FQNEAQ (reference sequence). V trimming: 3 bases; J trimming: 7 bases; junction bases outside the gene matches: 9. The CDR3 sequence is 16 residues long. CDR3 in amino acids: CASSFRTGGAGEKLFF. CDR3 coding DNA: TGTGCCAGCAGCTTCCGTACAGGGGGCGCAGGTGAAAAACTGTTTTTT.

The rearrangement links TRBV9 to TRBJ1-5, with TRBD1 identical over 7 bases. The CDR3 covers 16 residues. Germline V gene data show CDR1 as SGDLS and CDR2 as YYNGEE. Losses at the gene ends were 2 bases for V and 3 bases for J; bases not matched to a gene: 8. CDR3 protein: CASSVLVRGYNQPQHF. CDR3 nucleotides: TGTGCCAGCAGCGTCCTAGTCAGGGGGTACAATCAGCCCCAGCATTTT.

The V call is TRBV6-5, the J call TRBJ1-5; D might be TRBD1 (6 bases). This CDR3 region has 15 residues. V lost 5 bases and J lost 6, with 17 bases in between. Germline V gene sequence: CDR1 MNHEY, CDR2 SVGAGI. In DNA, the CDR3 is TGTGCCAGCAGTCGACAGGAGGTATTGGTTCAGCCCCAGCATTTT. Its translation: CASSRQEVLVQPQHF.

As DNA, the CDR3 is TGCGCCAGCAGCCAAGATCCGGGGTTCAATGAGCAGTTCTTC. Protein product: CASSQDPGFNEQFF. The gene calls are TRBV4-3 and TRBJ2-1, with D maybe TRBD2 (5 bases). Germline-derived CDR1 and CDR2 are LGHNA and YSLEER. Between the trimmed V and J ends, which lost 0 bases and 6 bases, there was a span of 9 bases. This CDR3 region has 14 residues.

This clone was recorded at least ten times. V usage is TRBV30 and J usage is TRBJ1-5; a possible D gene is TRBD1 (6 bases). CDR3 length: 13 residues. Trimming pared 2 bases from V and 5 bases from J, leaving 10 bases between. The germline V gene has CDR1 GTSNPN and CDR2 SVGIG (reference sequence). CDR3 residues: CAWSNRVDQPQHF. DNA of the CDR3: TGTGCCTGGAGTAACAGGGTTGATCAGCCCCAGCATTTT.

The J gene is TRBJ1-1, the V gene TRBV30; the D is unclear. V dropped 7 bases and J dropped 1 base, with 16 bases sitting between them. CDR1 GTSNPN and CDR2 SVGIG come from the germline V gene (reference sequence). The CDR3 covers 14 residues. CDR3 protein: CASSPPIQNTEAFF. CDR3 nucleotides: TGTGCCTCTTCACCACCTATTCAGAACACTGAAGCTTTCTTT.

The chain carries TRBV6-5 and TRBJ2-7; the match to TRBD2 covers 15 bases. Germline V gene sequence: CDR1 MNHEY, CDR2 SVGAGI. The trim removed 6 bases at V and 4 bases at J, leaving 1 base unmatched. CDR3 length equals 14 residues. The CDR3 is CASRGTSGGYEQYF. Here the CDR3 DNA reads TGTGCCAGCAGGGGGACTAGCGGGGGGTACGAGCAGTACTTC.

The rearrangement links TRBV30 to TRBJ2-3; possible D gene TRBD1, 6 bases. This CDR3 comprises 15 residues. Trimming removed 6 bases at V and 3 bases at J, with 19 bases between. CDR1 is GTSNPN, CDR2 SVGIG, per germline (reference sequence). Written as DNA, the CDR3 is TGTGCCTGTAAAAGGGACAATCGGTGGACAGATACGCAGTATTTT. The encoded protein is CACKRDNRWTDTQYF.

This chain links TRBV11-2 with TRBJ2-1; 10 nucleotides align to TRBD1. Looked up from germline, CDR1 is SGHAT and CDR2 is FQNNGV. V gave up 5 bases and J gave up 3 bases; unmatched junction bases: 10. The CDR3 runs to 17 residues. Written as DNA, the CDR3 is TGTGCCAGCAGCAACCTTCGGGACAGGGGCTACTACAATGAGCAGTTCTTC. Translation gives CASSNLRDRGYYNEQFF.

This clone was seen a few times. The rearrangement joins TRBV11-2 to TRBJ2-1, with 11 positions matching TRBD2. V lost 0 bases and J lost 9; bases outside the gene matches: 7. This CDR3 contains 16 residues. CDR1 is SGHAT, CDR2 FQNNGV, per germline. The CDR3 DNA sequence: TGTGCCAGCAGCTTAGATATTAGCGGGGGGGCTGGTGAGCAGTTCTTC. This sequence encodes CASSLDISGGAGEQFF. Drawing the rest from reference TRBV11-2 and TRBJ2-1, the complete variable domain is EAGVAQSPRYKIIEKRQSVAFWCNPISGHATLYWYQQILGQGPKLLIQFQNNGVVDDSQLPKDRFSAERLKGVDSTLKIQPAKLEDSAVYLCASSLDISGGAGEQFFGPGTRLTVL.

This chain uses TRBV19 with TRBJ1-5, with D perhaps TRBD1 (6 bases). This CDR3 comprises 16 residues. Trimming cost V 5 bases and J 0 bases, with 14 bases left between them. Looked up from germline, CDR1 is LNHDA and CDR2 is SQIVND (reference sequence). CDR3 sequence: CASSRRTAYSNQPQHF. CDR3 bases: TGTGCCAGTAGTCGTCGGACAGCTTATAGCAATCAGCCCCAGCATTTT.

This sequence joins TRBV28 and TRBJ1-1, with TRBD1 matching over 8 bases. The CDR3 runs to 15 residues. With V trimmed by 5 bases and J by 5 bases, 10 bases remained unmatched. From germline, CDR1 is MDHEN and CDR2 SYDVKM. CDR3 protein: CASSTSAGGGTEAFF. Written as DNA, the CDR3 is TGTGCCAGCAGTACGTCCGCAGGGGGCGGGACTGAAGCTTTCTTT.

The chain links TRBV6-5 to TRBJ1-1; perhaps TRBD1 as D (6 bases). The V and J ends lost 7 bases and 4 bases respectively, with 19 bases between them. This CDR3 comprises 15 residues. Germline lookup yields CDR1 MNHEY and CDR2 SVGAGI. CDR3 amino acids: CASNLNRAVSTEAFF. In DNA, the CDR3 is TGTGCCAGCAATTTAAACAGGGCCGTGAGCACTGAAGCTTTCTTT.

The chain is built from TRBV5-1 and TRBJ2-6, with 10 bases aligning to TRBD1. The CDR3 loop spans 17 amino acids. V shed 5 bases, J shed 3 bases, and the junction held 8 bases outside the gene matches. Germline CDR1 is SGHRS and CDR2 is YFSETQ. Written as DNA, the CDR3 is TGCGCCAGCAGACCCGGGACAGGGGTTCGTGGGGCCAACGTCCTGACTTTC. Residues: CASRPGTGVRGANVLTF.

A single count supports this clone. This chain joins TRBV5-1 and TRBJ2-5, with TRBD1 matching 8 bases. The CDR3 is made up of 15 amino acids. Trimming removed 6 bases from V and 1 base from J; junction bases left unmatched: 8. CDR1 and CDR2 (germline): SGHRS, YFSETQ. The CDR3 reads CASKETGAPQETQYF. The DNA for the CDR3 is TGCGCCAGCAAGGAGACAGGGGCACCCCAAGAGACCCAGTACTTC.

The rearrangement joins TRBV10-3 to TRBJ2-1, with TRBD1 identical over 7 bases. The CDR3 extends over 15 amino acids. Looked up from germline, CDR1 is ENHRY and CDR2 is SYGVKD. The V and J ends lost 4 bases and 8 bases, in that order; junction bases with no gene match: 11. This CDR3 reads CAISGTGAVGDEQFF. The CDR3 region has the DNA TGTGCCATCAGTGGTACAGGGGCGGTTGGAGATGAGCAGTTCTTC.

This chain joins TRBV28 and TRBJ2-2; 8 bases fit TRBD2. V shed 11 bases and J 3 bases; nucleotides not matched to a gene: 14. Looked up from germline, CDR1 is MDHEN and CDR2 is SYDVKM. The CDR3 totals 16 residues. The CDR3 DNA reads as TGTGCCCGCGGTGGGGGGGGACTAGAAGACACCGGGGAGCTGTTTTTT. This translates into CARGGGGLEDTGELFF.

The rearrangement joins TRBV30 to TRBJ2-5, with D unclear. V was pared by 0 bases and J by 4 bases, with 6 bases between. The CDR3 is 12 residues long. Germline V gene lookup returns CDR1 GTSNPN and CDR2 SVGIG (reference sequence). CDR3 DNA sequence: TGTGCCTGGAGTGTAGTGGCAGAGACCCAGTACTTC. Protein sequence: CAWSVVAETQYF.

This clone occurred a few times. This chain uses TRBV2 with TRBJ1-5; 8 nucleotides align to TRBD1. V shed 5 bases and J 2 bases; nucleotides not matched to a gene: 2. Germline values: CDR1 SNHLY, CDR2 FYNNEI. The CDR3 is 14 amino acids. The CDR3 coding sequence is TGTGCCAGCAGTTCGACAGGGGGCAATCAGCCCCAGCATTTT. Translating gives CASSSTGGNQPQHF. Based on the CDR3 plus reference TRBV2 and TRBJ1-5, the full variable domain is EPEVTQTPSHQVTQMGQEVILRCVPISNHLYFYWYRQILGQKVEFLVSFYNNEISEKSEIFDDQFSVERPDGSNFTLKIRSTKLEDSAMYFCASSSTGGNQPQHFGDGTRLSIL.

CDR3 sequence (DNA): TGTGCCATCAGTGACCCGACAGGGGATCAGCCCCAGCATTTT. This translates into CAISDPTGDQPQHF. The V and J genes are TRBV10-3 and TRBJ1-5, with TRBD1 matching 8 bases. The V gene's germline CDR1 is ENHRY and CDR2 SYGVKD. This CDR3 region has 14 residues. Germline trimming cut 3 bases from V and 5 bases from J; bases unmatched to any gene: 3.

CDR3 sequence: CATSEDNYGYTF. The CDR3, as DNA: TGTGCCACCAGCGAGGATAACTATGGCTACACCTTC. The rearrangement uses TRBV15 and TRBJ1-2; D unresolved. Germline V lookup: CDR1 LNHNV, CDR2 YYDKDF (reference sequence). The germline V and J ends were trimmed by 5 bases and 1 base, with 5 bases remaining between them. The CDR3 length is 12 residues.

V and J are TRBV11-3 and TRBJ2-5, with D possibly being TRBD2 (5 bases). Germline V gene data show CDR1 as SGHNT and CDR2 as YENEEA. Trimming removed 0 bases from V and 5 bases from J, with 13 bases in between. The CDR3 contains 15 residues. CDR3 region: CASSLDSGWGETQYF. For the CDR3, the DNA is TGTGCCAGCAGCTTAGATTCGGGGTGGGGTGAGACCCAGTACTTC.

This chain connects TRBV3-1 (or the pseudogene TRBV3-2) to TRBJ2-7; D is ambiguous. Germline V gene data show CDR1 as LGHDT and CDR2 as YNNKEL (reference sequence). This CDR3 contains 12 residues. V lost 5 bases, J lost 7 bases, and 12 bases lay in between. The DNA of the CDR3 is TGTGCCAGCAGCTCCGGCTTCGGGGAGCAGTACTTC. It codes for CASSSGFGEQYF.

J is TRBJ1-6 and V is TRBV5-6; TRBD1 aligns across 8 bases. J was trimmed by 3 bases and V by 4 bases; bases with no gene match: 9. In germline, CDR1 is SGHDT, CDR2 YYEEEE. The CDR3 length is 17 residues. CDR3 nucleotides: TGTGCCAGCAGCCCACAGACAGGGGCGGGCTATAATTCACCCCTCCACTTT. Residues: CASSPQTGAGYNSPLHF.

The chain carries TRBV6-5 and TRBJ2-2; D is possibly TRBD2 (6 bases). V dropped 5 bases and J dropped 13 bases, with 17 bases sitting between them. In germline, CDR1 is MNHEY, CDR2 SVGAGI. There are 13 residues in the CDR3. CDR3 nucleotide sequence: TGTGCCAGCAGTACCAGACTAGACATAGTGCTGTTTTTT. It codes for CASSTRLDIVLFF.

The V and J genes are TRBV7-2 and TRBJ1-5, with TRBD1 matching 8 bases. The CDR3 has 15 residues. Germline trimming cut 3 bases from V and 3 bases from J; bases unmatched to any gene: 4. Per germline, CDR1 SGHTA and CDR2 FQGNSA. Written as DNA, the CDR3 is TGTGCCAGCAGCTTCGGACAGGGAACCAATCAGCCCCAGCATTTT. Protein sequence: CASSFGQGTNQPQHF.